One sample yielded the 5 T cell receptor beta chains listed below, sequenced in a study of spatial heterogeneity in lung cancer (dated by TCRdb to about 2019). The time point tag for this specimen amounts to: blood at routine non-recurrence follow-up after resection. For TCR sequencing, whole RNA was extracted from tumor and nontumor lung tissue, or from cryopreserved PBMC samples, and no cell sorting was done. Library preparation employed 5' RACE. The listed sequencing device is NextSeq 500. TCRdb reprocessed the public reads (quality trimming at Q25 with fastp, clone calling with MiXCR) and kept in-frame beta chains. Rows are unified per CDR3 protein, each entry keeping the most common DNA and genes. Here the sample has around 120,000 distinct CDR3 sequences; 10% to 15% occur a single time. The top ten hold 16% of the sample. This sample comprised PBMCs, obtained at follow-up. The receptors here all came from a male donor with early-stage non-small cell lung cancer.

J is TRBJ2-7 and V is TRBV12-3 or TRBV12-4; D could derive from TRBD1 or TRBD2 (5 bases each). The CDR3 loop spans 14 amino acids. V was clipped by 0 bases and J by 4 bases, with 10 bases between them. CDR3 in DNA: TGTGCCAGCAGTTTAGCCGGGACCGAGTACGAGCAGTACTTC. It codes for CASSLAGTEYEQYF.

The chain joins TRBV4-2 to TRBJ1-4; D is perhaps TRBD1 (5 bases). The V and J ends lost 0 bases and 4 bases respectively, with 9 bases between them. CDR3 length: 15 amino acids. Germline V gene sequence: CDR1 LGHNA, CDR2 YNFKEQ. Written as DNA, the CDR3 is TGTGCCAGCAGCCAAGAGGTCAGGGTTAATGAAAAACTGTTTTTT. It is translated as CASSQEVRVNEKLFF.

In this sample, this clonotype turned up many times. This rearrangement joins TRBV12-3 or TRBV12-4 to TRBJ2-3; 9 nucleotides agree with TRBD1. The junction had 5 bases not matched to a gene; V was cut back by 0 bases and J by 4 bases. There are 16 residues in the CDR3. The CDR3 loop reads CASSLALTGGADTQYF. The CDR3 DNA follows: TGTGCCAGCAGTTTAGCCCTAACAGGGGGCGCAGATACGCAGTATTTT.

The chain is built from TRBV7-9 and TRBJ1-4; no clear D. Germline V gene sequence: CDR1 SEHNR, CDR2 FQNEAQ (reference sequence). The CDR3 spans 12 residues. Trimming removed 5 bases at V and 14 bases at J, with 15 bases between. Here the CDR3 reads CASSQTRHGLFF. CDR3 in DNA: TGTGCCAGCAGCCAGACACGCCACGGGCTGTTTTTT.

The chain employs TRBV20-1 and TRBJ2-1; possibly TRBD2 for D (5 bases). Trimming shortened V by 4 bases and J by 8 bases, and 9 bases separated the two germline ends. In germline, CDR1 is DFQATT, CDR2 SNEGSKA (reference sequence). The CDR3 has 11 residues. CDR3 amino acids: CSAKERYEQFF. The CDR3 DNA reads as TGCAGTGCTAAGGAGCGGTATGAGCAGTTCTTC.